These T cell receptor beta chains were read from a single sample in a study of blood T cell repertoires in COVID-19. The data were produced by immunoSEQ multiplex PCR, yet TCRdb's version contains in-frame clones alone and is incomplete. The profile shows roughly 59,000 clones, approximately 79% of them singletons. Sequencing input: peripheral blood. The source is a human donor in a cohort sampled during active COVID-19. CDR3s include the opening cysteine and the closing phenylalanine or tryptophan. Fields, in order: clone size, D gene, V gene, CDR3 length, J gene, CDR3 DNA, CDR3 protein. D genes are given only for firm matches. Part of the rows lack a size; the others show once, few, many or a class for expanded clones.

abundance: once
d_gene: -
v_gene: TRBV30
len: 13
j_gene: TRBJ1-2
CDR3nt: TGTGCCTGGAGTGCAACCCGACAGGTCGGCTACACCTTC
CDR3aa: CAWSATRQVGYTF

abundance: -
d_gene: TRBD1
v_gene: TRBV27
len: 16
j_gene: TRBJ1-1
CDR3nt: TGTGCCAGCGCGTTTGTGGACAGGGGGTTGGACACTGAAGCTTTCTTT
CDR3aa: CASAFVDRGLDTEAFF

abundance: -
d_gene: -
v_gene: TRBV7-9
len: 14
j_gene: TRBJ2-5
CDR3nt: TGTGCCAGCAGCGTAACTAGCCCGCGGGAGACCCAGTACTTC
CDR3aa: CASSVTSPRETQYF

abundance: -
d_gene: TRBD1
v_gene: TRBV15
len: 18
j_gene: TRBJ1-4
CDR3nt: TGTGCCACCAGCAGAGATTTAGAGATATCAGGGGGGAATGAAAAACTGTTTTTT
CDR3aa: CATSRDLEISGGNEKLFF

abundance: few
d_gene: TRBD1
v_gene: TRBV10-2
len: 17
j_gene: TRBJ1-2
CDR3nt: TGCGCCAGCAGTGAGTCGGGACCGGGACAGGGCAACTATGGCTACACCTTC
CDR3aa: CASSESGPGQGNYGYTF

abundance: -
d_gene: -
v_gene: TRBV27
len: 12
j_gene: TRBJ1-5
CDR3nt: TGTGCCAGCAGTTATGGAGGTCAGCCCCAGCATTTT
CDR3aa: CASSYGGQPQHF

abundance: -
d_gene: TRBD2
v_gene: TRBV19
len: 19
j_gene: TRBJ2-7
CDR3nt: TGTGCCAGTAGTATCATCCTAGGACTAGCGGGAGAGGGGTCCTACGAGCAGTACTTC
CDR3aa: CASSIILGLAGEGSYEQYF

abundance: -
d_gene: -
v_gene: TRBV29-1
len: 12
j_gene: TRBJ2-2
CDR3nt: TGCAGCGTCCGGAGGACGGCCGGGGAGCTGTTTTTT
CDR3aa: CSVRRTAGELFF

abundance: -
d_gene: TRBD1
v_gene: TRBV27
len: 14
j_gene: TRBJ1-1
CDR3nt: TGTGCCAGCAGTTACAGGGGATACAACACTGAAGCTTTCTTT
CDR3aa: CASSYRGYNTEAFF

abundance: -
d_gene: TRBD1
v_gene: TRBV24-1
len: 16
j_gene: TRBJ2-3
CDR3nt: TGTGCCACCAGTGATCCGTGGGACAGGGGAACAGATACGCAGTATTTT
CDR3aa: CATSDPWDRGTDTQYF

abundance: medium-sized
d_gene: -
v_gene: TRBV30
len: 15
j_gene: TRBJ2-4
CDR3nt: TGTGCCTGGAGTGTTCTCTCAGGGATCACAAACATTCAGTACTTC
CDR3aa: CAWSVLSGITNIQYF

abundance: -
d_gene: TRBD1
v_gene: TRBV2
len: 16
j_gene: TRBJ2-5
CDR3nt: TGTGCCAGCAGTGAGCTGGCAGGGGGTTGGGTGGAGACCCAGTACTTC
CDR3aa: CASSELAGGWVETQYF

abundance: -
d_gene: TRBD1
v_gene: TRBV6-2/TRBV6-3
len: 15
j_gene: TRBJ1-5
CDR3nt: TGTGCCAGCAGCCCGGGACTCGAGGGGGCTCAGCCCCAGCATTTT
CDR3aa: CASSPGLEGAQPQHF

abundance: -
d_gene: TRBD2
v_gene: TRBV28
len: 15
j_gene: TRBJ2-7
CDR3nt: TGTGCCAGCAGTTTTGAGGCGGGACTATCCTACGAGCAGTACTTC
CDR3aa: CASSFEAGLSYEQYF

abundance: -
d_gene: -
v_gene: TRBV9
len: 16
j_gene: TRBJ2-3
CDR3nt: TGTGCCAGCAGCGTAGTGTCCAGGGCACCCACAGATACGCAGTATTTT
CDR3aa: CASSVVSRAPTDTQYF

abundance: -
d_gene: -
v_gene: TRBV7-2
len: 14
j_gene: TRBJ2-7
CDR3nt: TGTGCCAGCAGCTTAGGGCCAACAGAAGTCGAGCAGTACTTC
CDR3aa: CASSLGPTEVEQYF

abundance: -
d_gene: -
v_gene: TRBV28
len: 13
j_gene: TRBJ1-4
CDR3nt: TGTGCCAGCCGGGGGGCGTCTGGTGAAAAACTGTTTTTT
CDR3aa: CASRGASGEKLFF